This TCR beta chain was captured in a study of T cells in Graves' hyperthyroidism and ophthalmopathy. The CDR3 sequence is 15 residues long. The V and J ends lost 3 bases and 3 bases, in that order; junction bases with no gene match: 6. CDR1 and CDR2 (germline): SGHAT, FQNNGV. Hyperthyroidism of Graves' type that showed no ophthalmopathy progression within 18 months was stable. Authors of the study amplified TCR beta CDR3 regions from RNA transcripts. Primed by the HTBI set, a first-round RT-PCR was run on the TCR CDR3. A single record per CDR3 protein comes from TCRdb applying MiXCR to the multiplex PCR reads. The table includes approximately 600,000 distinct CDR3 sequences, around 16% detected once. Whole-study results and caveats: Most thyroid clonotypes expanded above 0.001 were also detected in blood.

This clonotype has only one observation. Its antigen remains unidentified. This clonotype was sampled from a woman under 40 with Graves' hyperthyroidism. The chain employs TRBV11-2 and TRBJ2-7, with 9 bases that match TRBD1. Material: blood. DNA for the CDR3: TGTGCCAGCAGCTTGACCGGGACAGGGCTCTACGAGCAGTACTTC. The encoded protein is CASSLTGTGLYEQYF.